This record covers a single TCR beta chain. This sample stems from a study of control samples from healthy donors and cancer patients. TCRdb's table, derived via immunoSEQ multiplex PCR, lists solely in-frame clones and lacks some. The table has 150,000 or so clones, about 93% seen once. The germline V gene has CDR1 SQVTM and CDR2 ANQGSEA. The CDR3 runs 14 residues. V shed 6 bases and J 0 bases; nucleotides not matched to a gene: 5. The material sequenced was blood. The sequence came from a woman in her sixties in good health. This sequence joins TRBV29-1 and TRBJ1-5; TRBD1 aligns across 7 bases. The CDR3: CSVRGTDSNQPQHF. DNA for the CDR3: TGCAGCGTACGAGGGACAGATAGCAATCAGCCCCAGCATTTT.